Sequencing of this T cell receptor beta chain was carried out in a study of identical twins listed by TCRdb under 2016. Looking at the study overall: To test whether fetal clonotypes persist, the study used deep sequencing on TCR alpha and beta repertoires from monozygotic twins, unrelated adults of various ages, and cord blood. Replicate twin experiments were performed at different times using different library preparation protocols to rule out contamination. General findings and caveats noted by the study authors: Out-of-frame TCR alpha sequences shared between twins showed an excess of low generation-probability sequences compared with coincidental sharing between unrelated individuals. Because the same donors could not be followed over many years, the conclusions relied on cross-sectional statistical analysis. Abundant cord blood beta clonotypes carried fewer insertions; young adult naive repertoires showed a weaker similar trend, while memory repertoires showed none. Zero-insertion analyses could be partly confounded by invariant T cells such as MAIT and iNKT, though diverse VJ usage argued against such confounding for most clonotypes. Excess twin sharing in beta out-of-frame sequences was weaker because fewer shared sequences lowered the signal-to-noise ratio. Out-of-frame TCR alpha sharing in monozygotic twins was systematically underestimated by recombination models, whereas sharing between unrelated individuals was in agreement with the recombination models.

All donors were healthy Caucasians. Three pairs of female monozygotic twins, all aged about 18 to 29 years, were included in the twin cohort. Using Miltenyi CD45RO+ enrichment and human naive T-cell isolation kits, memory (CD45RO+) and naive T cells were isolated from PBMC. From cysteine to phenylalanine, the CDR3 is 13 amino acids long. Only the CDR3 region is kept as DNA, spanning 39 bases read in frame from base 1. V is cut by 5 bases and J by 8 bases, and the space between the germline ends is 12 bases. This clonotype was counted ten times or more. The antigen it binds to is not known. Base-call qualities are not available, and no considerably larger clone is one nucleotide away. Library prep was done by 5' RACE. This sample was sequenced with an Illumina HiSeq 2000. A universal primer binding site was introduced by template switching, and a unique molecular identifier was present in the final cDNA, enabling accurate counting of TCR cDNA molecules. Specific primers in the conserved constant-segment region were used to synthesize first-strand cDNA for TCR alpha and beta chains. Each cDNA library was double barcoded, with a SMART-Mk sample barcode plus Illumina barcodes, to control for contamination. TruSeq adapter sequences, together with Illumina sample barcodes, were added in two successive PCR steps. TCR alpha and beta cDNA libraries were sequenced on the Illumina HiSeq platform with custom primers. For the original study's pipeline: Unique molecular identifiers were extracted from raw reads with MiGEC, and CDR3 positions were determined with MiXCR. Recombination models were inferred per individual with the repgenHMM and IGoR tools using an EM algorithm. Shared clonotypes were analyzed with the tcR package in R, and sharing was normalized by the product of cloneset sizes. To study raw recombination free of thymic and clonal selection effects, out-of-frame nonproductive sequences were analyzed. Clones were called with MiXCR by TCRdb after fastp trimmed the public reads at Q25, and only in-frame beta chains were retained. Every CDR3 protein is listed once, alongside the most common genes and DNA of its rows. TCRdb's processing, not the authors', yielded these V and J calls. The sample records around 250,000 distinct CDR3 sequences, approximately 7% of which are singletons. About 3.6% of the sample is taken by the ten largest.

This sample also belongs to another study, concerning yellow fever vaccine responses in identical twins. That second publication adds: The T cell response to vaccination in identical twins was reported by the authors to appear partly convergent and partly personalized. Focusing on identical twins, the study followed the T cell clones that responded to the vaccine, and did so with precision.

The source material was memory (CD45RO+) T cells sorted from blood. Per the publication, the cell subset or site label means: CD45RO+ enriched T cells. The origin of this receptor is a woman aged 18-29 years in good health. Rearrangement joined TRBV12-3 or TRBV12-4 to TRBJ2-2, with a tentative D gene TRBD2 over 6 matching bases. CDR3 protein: CASSPGLSGELFF. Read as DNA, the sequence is TGTGCCAGCAGTCCGGGACTGTCAGGGGAGCTGTTTTTT.